This TCR beta chain was obtained from a study of T-cell memory formation after mild COVID-19. For the study at large: Largely donor-specific TCR clusters were found.

This clonotype was detected a few times. Each CDR3 protein gets one entry after TCRdb re-called the 5' RACE reads with MiXCR. Here the sample spans 130,000 to 150,000 distinct CDR3 sequences, around 5.8% being singletons. Germline values: CDR1 LNHDA, CDR2 SQIVND (reference sequence). There are 16 residues in the CDR3. J was trimmed by 7 bases and V by 5 bases; bases with no gene match: 9. The material sequenced was PBMCs or a T cell subset sorted from them (not recorded which). The rearrangement uses TRBV19 and TRBJ1-6, with TRBD1 matching over 9 bases. This clonotype originated in an adult woman who had mild COVID-19 (a few samples of this study predate the infection). Cell type and time point are not known. Here the CDR3 reads CASSHRTGAVNSPLHF. The CDR3 region has the DNA TGTGCCAGTAGTCACCGGACAGGGGCAGTGAATTCACCCCTCCACTTT.